This T cell receptor (beta chain) came from a study of T cells in localized non-small cell lung cancer. As regards this clone: What it binds is not known.

Study results and limitations: In uninvolved adjacent lung, T cell clonality reached its highest value, exceeding tumor.

The CDR3 extends over 14 amino acids. The V end lost 0 bases, the J end lost 1 base, and 7 bases lay between the germline ends. Germline loops: CDR1 SGHDT, CDR2 YYEEEE. Measured with immunoSEQ multiplex PCR; TCRdb has only the in-frame clones, and not every one. Found here are tens of thousands of clones, over 75% of them singletons; the top ten hold nearly 20%. The receptor was derived from an older female donor with stage II squamous cell lung carcinoma. Sample: peripheral blood, taken before any cancer treatment. The chain links TRBV5-6 to TRBJ1-1; no reliable D call. Here the CDR3 DNA reads TGTGCCAGCAGCTTGGTTTCAGCGAACACTGAAGCTTTCTTT. Protein product: CASSLVSANTEAFF.